These 15 T cell receptor beta chains were all obtained from the same sample, sequenced in a study of regulatory T cells in long-lasting Graves disease. Indicated time point: newly diagnosed GD, antithyroid drugs for less than 3 months. After RNA was extracted from PBMCs, the TCR library was made from it. Arm-PCR with iRepertoire HTBI primers amplified the CDR3 regions for these TCR beta libraries. TCRdb passed the multiplex PCR reads through MiXCR, listing each CDR3 protein once. Of fewer than 550,000 distinct CDR3 sequences in the sample, 16% were seen once. These data also featured in a second study, about T cells in Graves' hyperthyroidism and ophthalmopathy.

The input for sequencing was peripheral blood mononuclear cells (PBMCs), taken at new diagnosis, from a patient treated with antithyroid drugs. All receptors come from a woman aged 18-29 years with Graves disease.

V and J are TRBV18 and TRBJ1-5; D may be TRBD1 (5 bases). V was trimmed by 8 bases and J by 4 bases, leaving 12 bases between them. CDR3 length equals 13 residues. Germline CDR1 is KGHSH and CDR2 is LQKENI. CDR3 region: CASHDSLNQPQHF. The CDR3 DNA sequence: TGTGCCAGCCATGACAGCCTAAATCAGCCCCAGCATTTT. The variable domain in full, with the rest retrieved from reference TRBV18 and TRBJ1-5, is NAGVMQNPRHLVRRRGQEARLRCSPMKGHSHVYWYRQLPEEGLKFMVYLQKENIIDESGMPKERFSAEFPKEGPSILRIQQVVRGDSAAYFCASHDSLNQPQHFGDGTRLSIL.

This clonotype was seen a handful of times. This chain uses TRBV6-5 with TRBJ2-3; TRBD2 is a possible D gene (6 bases). Germline V gives CDR1 MNHEY, CDR2 SVGAGI. V gave up 0 bases and J gave up 3 bases, with 16 bases separating them. CDR3 length: 17 residues. CDR3: CASSYSRKLAGTDTQYF. CDR3 DNA sequence: TGTGCCAGCAGTTACTCCCGGAAACTCGCGGGGACAGATACGCAGTATTTT.

This clonotype was counted between two and nine times. The CDR3 DNA is TGTGCCACCATATATATCCTCCCGGGGGGCATCTCCTACGAGCAGTACTTC. Its protein product is CATIYILPGGISYEQYF. The genes are TRBV24-1 and TRBJ2-7; a possible D gene is TRBD2 (7 bases). The CDR3 loop spans 17 amino acids. The ends were cut back, 8 bases at V and 0 bases at J, with 22 bases in the middle. Germline V gives CDR1 KGHDR, CDR2 SFDVKD.

This clonotype was found a few times. A much larger clone sits a single nucleotide away, making a read error possible. Lacking the conserved final phenylalanine or tryptophan, this CDR3 likely reflects a read error. The J gene is TRBJ2-1, the V gene TRBV12-3 or TRBV12-4, with 7 bases aligning to TRBD1. The CDR3 consists of 14 residues. Unmatched junction bases numbered 6, after V lost 6 bases and J lost 4 bases. This CDR3 is CASSEGQPYNEQFL. For the CDR3, the DNA is TGTGCCAGCAGCGAGGGACAGCCATACAATGAGCAGTTCCTC.

The chain recombines TRBV9 with TRBJ2-5, with 11 positions matching TRBD2. The CDR3 length is 18 residues. The V segment lost 0 bases and the J segment 2 bases; nucleotides outside the gene matches: 9. CDR1 is SGDLS and CDR2 is YYNGEE in the germline V gene. In DNA, the CDR3 is TGTGCCAGCAGCGTAGGATTAGCGGGAGGGACGGGGCAAGAGACCCAGTACTTC. As protein: CASSVGLAGGTGQETQYF.

This clonotype was observed at least ten times. The CDR3 reads CASSGTGHTDTQYF. The CDR3, as DNA: TGTGCCAGCAGTGGGACAGGGCACACAGATACGCAGTATTTT. The rearrangement joins TRBV6-1 to TRBJ2-3; 8 nucleotides align to TRBD1. The CDR3 is made up of 14 amino acids. Germline trimming cut 4 bases from V and 2 bases from J; bases unmatched to any gene: 2. The germline V gene encodes CDR1 MNHNS and CDR2 SASEGT.

The table lists this clonotype with a few counts. The junction and the germline gene differ at one end; a read error may be behind it. This rearrangement joins TRBV7-8 to TRBJ2-7, with TRBD2 matching 7 bases. The CDR3 has 14 amino acids. Germline loops: CDR1 SGHVS, CDR2 FQNEAQ. CDR3 amino acids: CAGSPRDYTYEQYF. The CDR3 DNA is TGTGCCGGCAGCCCCCGGGACTACACCTACGAGCAGTACTTC.

This chain uses TRBV5-1 with TRBJ1-1; weak D call: TRBD1 (5 bases). Germline values: CDR1 SGHRS, CDR2 YFSETQ. Trimming left V 2 bases short and J 3 bases short, with 14 bases between. There are 15 residues in the CDR3. The CDR3 sequence is CASSLQALWDTEAFF. In DNA form, the CDR3 reads TGCGCCAGCAGCTTACAGGCTCTGTGGGACACTGAAGCTTTCTTT.

The CDR3: CASSQDNRPEQFF. The CDR3 DNA reads TGCGCCAGCAGCCAAGATAACAGGCCGGAGCAGTTCTTC. The chain joins TRBV4-1 to TRBJ2-1, with D possibly matching TRBD1 (5 bases). This CDR3 spans 13 amino acids. Germline V gene sequence: CDR1 MGHRA, CDR2 YSYEKL. Trimming removed 0 bases from V and 10 bases from J, with 10 bases in between.

This clonotype was detected a few times. The chain combines TRBV10-3 with TRBJ2-3, with TRBD2 matching over 10 bases. Germline V lookup: CDR1 ENHRY, CDR2 SYGVKD. The V and J ends lost 6 bases and 14 bases, in that order; junction bases with no gene match: 20. This CDR3 contains 16 residues. CDR3 amino acids: CAISQPTSGTASDRYF. CDR3 coding DNA: TGTGCCATCAGCCAGCCTACTAGCGGGACAGCTTCCGACCGGTATTTT.

This clonotype has more than one count but fewer than ten. A much larger clone lies one base from this, so it may be a read error. The chain joins TRBV2 to TRBJ2-1; D possibly corresponds to TRBD2 (6 bases). The CDR3 has 15 residues. CDR1 is SNHLY and CDR2 is FYNNEI in the germline V gene. Trimming removed 5 bases from V and 10 bases from J, with 21 bases in between. Here the CDR3 reads CASSLSAGTPSEQFF. DNA for the CDR3: TGTGCCAGCAGTCTCTCCGCCGGGACTCCCTCCGAGCAGTTCTTC.

This clonotype has at least ten counts. The chain carries TRBV10-1 and TRBJ2-3; D possibly corresponds to TRBD2 (5 bases). Between the trimmed V and J ends, which lost 2 bases and 6 bases, there was a span of 15 bases. The CDR3 extends over 15 amino acids. Germline V CDR1 and CDR2: WNHNN, SYGVQD (reference sequence). The CDR3: CASSEVGAVADTQYF. The CDR3 DNA is TGCGCCAGCAGTGAGGTGGGAGCGGTTGCCGATACGCAGTATTTT.

Points on this clonotype: A far larger clone is one nucleotide away, so this likely arose from a read error. The chain couples TRBV7-8 to TRBJ2-1, with 14 bases lining up with TRBD2. Germline loops: CDR1 SGHVS, CDR2 FQNEAQ. CDR3 length: 15 amino acids. CDR3 sequence reads: CASSQGLAGVNGQFF. CDR3 in DNA: TGTGCCAGCAGCCAGGGACTAGCGGGGGTCAATGGGCAGTTCTTC.

V and J are TRBV10-3 and TRBJ1-5; no reliable D call. CDR1 is ENHRY, CDR2 SYGVKD, per germline. The CDR3 has 13 amino acids. Trimming took 2 bases from V and 9 from J, leaving 11 bases between them. CDR3 residues: CAISEVSAGPQHF. The CDR3 bases are TGTGCCATCAGTGAGGTCAGCGCTGGGCCCCAGCATTTT.

This clonotype was detected once. This likely stems from a read error, as it lies one base from a far larger clone. V gene TRBV2 combines with J gene TRBJ2-1; TRBD2 aligns across 10 bases. The end of the DNA aligns better with TRBJ2-5, so the J call may be wrong. CDR1 is SNHLY, CDR2 FYNNEI, per germline. CDR3 length: 15 residues. CDR3 residues: CTSSEGASGSRPQYF. The CDR3 bases are TGTACCAGCAGTGAAGGGGCTAGCGGGAGTCGGCCCCAGTACTTC.